The T cell receptor beta chain under discussion was sequenced for a study of blood T cells in healthy people across ages. Points from the study as a whole: Roughly linearly, TCR beta diversity per million T cells fell as age increased.

The table lists this clonotype with many counts. Its antigen is undetermined. A junction end diverges from the germline sequence, so it may reflect a read error. Germline CDR1 reads SGHRS; CDR2 reads YFSETQ. The length of the CDR3 is 15 residues. Primed by a sample-barcoded 5' primer and a J-beta primer mix, a second PCR proceeded for about 6 to 11 cycles. TCRdb passed the 5' RACE reads through MiXCR, listing each CDR3 protein once. The sample comprises about 1.6 million distinct CDR3 sequences, 30% to 35% of which are singletons, and about 11% rests with the top ten. The gene calls are TRBV5-1 and TRBJ2-3; TRBD1 matches at 7 bases. The sample comprised blood. The clonotype comes from a woman under 40 in good health. In DNA, the CDR3 is TGTGCCAGCAGCTTAGGGGGCGCCAGCACAGATACGCAGTATTTT. Translation: CASSLGGASTDTQYF.